The 3 T cell receptor beta chains listed next were all sequenced from one sample in a study of cytomegalovirus exposure and HLA in healthy donors. PCR was performed using 60 Vbeta and 13 Jbeta primers. This table comes from immunoSEQ multiplex PCR, and its TCRdb copy is limited to in-frame clones, with some not included. The sample holds fewer than 150,000 clones, roughly 70% seen once. Sequenced material: PBMCs. The receptors originated from a woman between 45 and 60 years old in good health and CMV-seropositive.

The chain carries TRBV2 and TRBJ2-2, with 8 bases that match TRBD1. The CDR3 contains 14 residues. Germline V gives CDR1 SNHLY, CDR2 FYNNEI. V dropped 8 bases and J dropped 1; count of bases not matched to a gene: 3. Here the CDR3 reads CASGGQGNTGELFF. CDR3 nucleotide sequence: TGTGCCAGCGGCGGACAGGGGAACACCGGGGAGCTGTTTTTT.

The V and J genes are TRBV7-9 and TRBJ1-2, with a possible D match to TRBD1 (6 bases). Trimming removed 7 bases at V and 3 bases at J, with 27 bases between. The CDR3 is 18 amino acids. Germline CDR1 SEHNR, CDR2 FQNEAQ (reference sequence). The CDR3 region is CASTQNQGSLRIDYGYTF. CDR3 DNA sequence: TGTGCCAGCACCCAAAACCAGGGGTCATTGAGGATAGACTATGGCTACACCTTC.

This clone was observed a few times. This sequence joins TRBV7-2 and TRBJ1-1; D uncertain. The germline CDR1 and CDR2 sequences are SGHTA and FQGNSA. The V gene lost 8 bases and the J gene lost 2 bases, with 12 bases spanning the gap. This CDR3 is 13 amino acids long. CDR3 DNA sequence: TGTGCCAGCGGGCTTCCAACCAACACTGAAGCTTTCTTT. It translates to CASGLPTNTEAFF.